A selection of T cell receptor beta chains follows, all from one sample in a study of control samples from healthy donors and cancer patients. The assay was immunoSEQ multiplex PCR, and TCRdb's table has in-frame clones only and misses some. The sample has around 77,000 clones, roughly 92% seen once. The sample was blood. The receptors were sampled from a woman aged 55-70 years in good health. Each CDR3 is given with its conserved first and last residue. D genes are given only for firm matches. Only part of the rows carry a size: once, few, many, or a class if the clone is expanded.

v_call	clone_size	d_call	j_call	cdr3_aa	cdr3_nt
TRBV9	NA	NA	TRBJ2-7	CASSVGLGYEQYF	TGTGCCAGCAGCGTAGGTTTAGGCTACGAGCAGTACTTC
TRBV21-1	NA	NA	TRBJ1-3	CASSKDDGRDIPNSSGNTIYF	TGTGCCAGCAGCAAAGACGATGGGCGGGACATCCCCAACTCATCTGGAAACACCATATATTTT
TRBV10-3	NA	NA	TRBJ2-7	CAISDRTGTSEQYF	TGTGCCATCAGTGACCGGACAGGGACTAGCGAGCAGTACTTC
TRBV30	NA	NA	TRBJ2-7	CAWSSSDYEQYF	TGTGCCTGGAGTTCCTCGGATTACGAGCAGTACTTC
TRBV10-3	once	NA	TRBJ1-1	CAISEGTGKTEAFF	TGTGCCATCAGTGAGGGGACCGGGAAGACTGAAGCTTTCTTT
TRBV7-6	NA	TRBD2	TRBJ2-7	CASSLTPGGKVYEQYF	TGTGCCAGCAGCTTAACCCCGGGGGGGAAGGTGTACGAGCAGTACTTC
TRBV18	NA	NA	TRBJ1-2	CASSPLNSNGYTF	TGTGCCAGCTCACCACTGAACAGTAATGGCTACACCTTC
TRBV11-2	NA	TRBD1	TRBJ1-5	CASSLDSGGTRNQPQHF	TGTGCCAGCAGCTTAGATTCAGGGGGCACGCGCAATCAGCCCCAGCATTTT
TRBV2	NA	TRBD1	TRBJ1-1	CASSETAGTGGPTEAFF	TGTGCCAGCAGTGAAACCGCGGGGACAGGGGGTCCCACTGAAGCTTTCTTT
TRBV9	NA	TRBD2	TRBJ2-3	CASSAWTSGSSTDTQYF	TGTGCCAGCAGCGCATGGACTAGCGGGAGTTCGACAGATACGCAGTATTTT
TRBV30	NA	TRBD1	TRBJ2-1	CAWSATGNNEQFF	TGTGCCTGGAGTGCGACAGGGAACAATGAGCAGTTCTTC
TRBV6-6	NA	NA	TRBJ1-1	CASSYLGVAEAFF	TGTGCCAGCAGTTACCTCGGGGTCGCTGAAGCTTTCTTT
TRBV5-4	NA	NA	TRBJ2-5	CASSSPGALQETQYF	TGTGCCAGCAGCTCGCCAGGGGCTCTCCAAGAGACCCAGTACTTC
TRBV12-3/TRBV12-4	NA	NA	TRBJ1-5	CASTHLGNQPQHF	TGTGCCAGCACCCATTTGGGGAATCAGCCCCAGCATTTT
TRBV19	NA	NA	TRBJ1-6	CASSRGGESPLHF	TGTGCCAGTAGTAGAGGAGGGGAGTCACCCCTCCACTTT
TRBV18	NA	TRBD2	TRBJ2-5	CASSLGLAGKETQYF	TGTGCCAGCTCATTGGGACTAGCGGGAAAAGAGACCCAGTACTTC
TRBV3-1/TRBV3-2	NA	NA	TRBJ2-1	CASSQLLGQNEQFF	TGTGCCAGCAGCCAATTGCTAGGGCAAAATGAGCAGTTCTTC
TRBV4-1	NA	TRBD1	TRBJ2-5	CASSPPGTEKETQYF	TGCGCCAGCAGCCCACCCGGGACAGAAAAAGAGACCCAGTACTTC
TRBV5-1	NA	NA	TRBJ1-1	CASSGHTEAFF	TGCGCCAGCTCTGGGCACACTGAAGCTTTCTTT
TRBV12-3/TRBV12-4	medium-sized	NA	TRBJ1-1	CASSKRETEAFF	TGTGCCAGCAGTAAGAGGGAAACTGAAGCTTTCTTT
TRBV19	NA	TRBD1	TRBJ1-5	CASSGTGGKQPQHF	TGTGCCAGTAGCGGGACAGGGGGTAAACAGCCCCAGCATTTT
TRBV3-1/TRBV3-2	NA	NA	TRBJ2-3	CASSQGGRGAGADTQYF	TGTGCCAGCAGCCAGGGGGGCCGCGGGGCGGGGGCAGATACGCAGTATTTT
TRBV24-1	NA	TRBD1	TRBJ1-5	CATSAVTGFHQPQHF	TGTGCCACCAGTGCCGTGACAGGGTTCCATCAGCCCCAGCATTTT
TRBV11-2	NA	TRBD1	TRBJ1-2	CASSLDLTGGYGYTF	TGTGCCAGCAGCTTAGATCTCACAGGGGGATATGGCTACACCTTC
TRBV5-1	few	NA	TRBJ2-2	CASSLVGTGELFF	TGCGCCAGCAGCTTGGTTGGTACCGGGGAGCTGTTTTTT
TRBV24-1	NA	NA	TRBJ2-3	CATSALYGSTDTQYF	TGTGCCACCAGTGCCCTTTATGGGAGCACAGATACGCAGTATTTT
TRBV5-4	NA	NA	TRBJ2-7	CASSWDPGGASWDEQYF	TGTGCCAGCAGCTGGGACCCGGGCGGGGCTTCTTGGGACGAGCAGTACTTC
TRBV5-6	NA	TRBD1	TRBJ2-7	CASSSQAGGGYEQYF	TGTGCCAGCAGCTCCCAAGCAGGGGGCGGGTACGAGCAGTACTTC
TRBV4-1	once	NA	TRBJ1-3	CASSQADRTSILVSGNTIYF	TGCGCCAGCAGCCAGGCCGACAGGACCTCAATACTGGTCTCTGGAAACACCATATATTTT
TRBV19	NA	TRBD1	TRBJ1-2	CASRHGQGSNYGYTF	TGTGCCAGTAGACACGGACAGGGCAGTAACTATGGCTACACCTTC
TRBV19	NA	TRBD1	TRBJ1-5	CASSIVQGQGDQPQHF	TGTGCCAGTAGCATAGTACAGGGACAGGGCGATCAGCCCCAGCATTTT
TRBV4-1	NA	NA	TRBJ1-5	CASSQDTRQNQPQHF	TGCGCCAGCAGCCAAGATACGAGGCAGAATCAGCCCCAGCATTTT
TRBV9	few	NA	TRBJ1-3	CASSVGDGTTIYF	TGTGCCAGCAGCGTAGGCGACGGGACCACCATATATTTT
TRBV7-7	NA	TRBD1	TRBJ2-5	CASSLGGQGAETQYF	TGTGCTAGCAGCTTGGGGGGACAGGGTGCGGAGACCCAGTACTTC
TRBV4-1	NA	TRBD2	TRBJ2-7	CASSQGLAGAYEQYF	TGCGCCAGCAGCCAGGGACTAGCGGGGGCCTACGAGCAGTACTTC
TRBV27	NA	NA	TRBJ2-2	CASSLSSPNTGELFF	TGTGCCAGCAGTTTATCATCGCCAAACACCGGGGAGCTGTTTTTT
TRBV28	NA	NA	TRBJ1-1	CASSPDRRWYTEAFF	TGTGCCAGCAGTCCGGACAGAAGATGGTACACTGAAGCTTTCTTT
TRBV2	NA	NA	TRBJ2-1	CASSDQPARDNEQFF	TGTGCCAGCAGTGACCAGCCGGCTCGCGACAATGAGCAGTTCTTC
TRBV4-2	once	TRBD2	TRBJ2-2	CASSQGLAGGHIGELFF	TGTGCCAGCAGCCAGGGACTAGCGGGAGGTCATATCGGGGAGCTGTTTTTT
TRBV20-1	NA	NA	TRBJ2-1	CSARYNEQFF	TGCAGTGCTAGGTACAATGAGCAGTTCTTC
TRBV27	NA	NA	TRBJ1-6	CASSPTYNSPLHF	TGTGCCAGCAGCCCCACCTATAATTCACCCCTCCACTTT
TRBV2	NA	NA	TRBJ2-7	CASSDHSYEQYF	TGTGCCAGCAGTGATCACAGCTACGAGCAGTACTTC
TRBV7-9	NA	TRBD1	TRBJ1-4	CASSIGQGANEKLFF	TGTGCCAGCAGCATAGGACAGGGGGCTAATGAAAAACTGTTTTTT
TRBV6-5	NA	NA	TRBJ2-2	CASIRLINTGELFF	TGTGCCAGCATTCGACTTATTAACACCGGGGAGCTGTTTTTT
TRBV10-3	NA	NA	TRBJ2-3	CAISEHTDTQYF	TGTGCCATCAGTGAGCACACAGATACGCAGTATTTT
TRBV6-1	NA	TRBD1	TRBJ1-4	CASSEVSGGNEKLFF	TGTGCCAGCAGTGAAGTATCAGGGGGAAATGAAAAACTGTTTTTT
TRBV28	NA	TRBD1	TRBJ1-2	CASRHRDRGVGGYGYTF	TGTGCCAGCAGACATCGGGACAGGGGCGTCGGGGGCTATGGCTACACCTTC
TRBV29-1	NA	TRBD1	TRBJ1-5	CSVRDRGNQPQHF	TGCAGCGTTCGGGACAGGGGCAATCAGCCCCAGCATTTT
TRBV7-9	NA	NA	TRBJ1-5	CASSREVEPQHF	TGTGCATCAAGCAGGGAAGTCGAGCCCCAGCATTTT
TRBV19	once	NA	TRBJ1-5	CASSQPWENLVRRQLNQPQHF	TGTGCCAGTAGTCAACCTTGGGAAAACCTTGTGCGGCGGCAACTCAATCAGCCCCAGCATTTT
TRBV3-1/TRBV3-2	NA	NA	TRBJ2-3	CASSRSLAEDTQYF	TGTGCCAGCAGCCGCTCACTAGCAGAGGATACGCAGTATTTT